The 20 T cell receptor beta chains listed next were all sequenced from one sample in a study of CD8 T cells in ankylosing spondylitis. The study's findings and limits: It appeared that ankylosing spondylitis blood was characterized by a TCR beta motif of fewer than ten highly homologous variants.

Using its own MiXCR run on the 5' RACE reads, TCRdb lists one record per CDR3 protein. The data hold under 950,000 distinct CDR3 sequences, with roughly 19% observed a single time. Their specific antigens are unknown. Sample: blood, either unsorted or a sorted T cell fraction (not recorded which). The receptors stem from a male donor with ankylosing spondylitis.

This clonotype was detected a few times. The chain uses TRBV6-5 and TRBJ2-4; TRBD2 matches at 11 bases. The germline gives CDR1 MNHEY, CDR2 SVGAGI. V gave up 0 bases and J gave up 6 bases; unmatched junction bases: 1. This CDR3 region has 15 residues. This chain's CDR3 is CASSYSGLAGNIQYF. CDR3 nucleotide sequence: TGTGCCAGCAGTTACTCCGGACTAGCGGGAAACATTCAGTACTTC.

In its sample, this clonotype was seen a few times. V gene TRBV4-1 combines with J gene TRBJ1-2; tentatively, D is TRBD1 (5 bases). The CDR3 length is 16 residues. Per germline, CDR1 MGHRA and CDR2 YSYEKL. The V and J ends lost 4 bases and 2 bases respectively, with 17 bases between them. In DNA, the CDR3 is TGCGCCAGCAGCCCGATCTATGGGACGGAGAACTATGGCTACACCTTC. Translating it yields CASSPIYGTENYGYTF.

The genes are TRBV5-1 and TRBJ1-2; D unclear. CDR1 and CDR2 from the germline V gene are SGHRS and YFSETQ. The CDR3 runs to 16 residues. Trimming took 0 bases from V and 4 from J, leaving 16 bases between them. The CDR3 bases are TGCGCCAGCAGCTTGGTGGCAGGTGGAGCAATCTATGGCTACACCTTC. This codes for CASSLVAGGAIYGYTF.

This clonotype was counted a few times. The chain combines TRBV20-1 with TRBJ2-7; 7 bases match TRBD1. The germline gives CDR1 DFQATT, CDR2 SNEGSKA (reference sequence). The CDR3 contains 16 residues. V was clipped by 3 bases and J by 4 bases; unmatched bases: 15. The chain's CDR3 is CSASGVTGQPPYEQYF. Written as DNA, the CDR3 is TGCAGTGCTAGCGGCGTTACGGGACAGCCACCTTACGAGCAGTACTTC.

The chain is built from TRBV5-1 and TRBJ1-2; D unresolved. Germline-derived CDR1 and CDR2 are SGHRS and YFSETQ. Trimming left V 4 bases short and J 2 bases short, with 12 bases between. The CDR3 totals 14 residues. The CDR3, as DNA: TGCGCCAGCAGCCCCATTCTTGGGAACTATGGCTACACCTTC. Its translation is CASSPILGNYGYTF.

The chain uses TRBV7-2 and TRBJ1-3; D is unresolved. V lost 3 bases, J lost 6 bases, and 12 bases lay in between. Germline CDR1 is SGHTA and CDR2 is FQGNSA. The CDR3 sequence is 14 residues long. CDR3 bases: TGTGCCAGCAGCTTGTGGGGAACGGAAAACACCATATATTTT. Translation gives CASSLWGTENTIYF.

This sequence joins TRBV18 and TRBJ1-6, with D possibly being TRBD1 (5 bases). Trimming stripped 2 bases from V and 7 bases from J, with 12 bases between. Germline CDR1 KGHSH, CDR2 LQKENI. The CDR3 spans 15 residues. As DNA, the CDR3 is TGTGCCAGCTCACCATTGGAGGGGTCAAATTCACCCCTCCACTTT. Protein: CASSPLEGSNSPLHF.

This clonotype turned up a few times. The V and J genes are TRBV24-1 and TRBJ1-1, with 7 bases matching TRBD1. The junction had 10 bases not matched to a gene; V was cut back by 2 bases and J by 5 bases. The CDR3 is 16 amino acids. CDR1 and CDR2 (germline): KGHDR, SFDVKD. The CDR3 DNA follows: TGTGCCACCAGTGATTCCTCCCTCAGGGGGAGTACTGAAGCTTTCTTT. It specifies CATSDSSLRGSTEAFF.

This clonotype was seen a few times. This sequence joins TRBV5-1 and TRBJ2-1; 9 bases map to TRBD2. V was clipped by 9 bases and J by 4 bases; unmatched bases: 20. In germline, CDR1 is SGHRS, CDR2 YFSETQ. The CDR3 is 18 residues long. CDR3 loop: CATTRGERGAKSYNEQFF. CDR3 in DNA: TGCGCCACCACCAGAGGGGAGCGGGGGGCGAAGTCTTACAATGAGCAGTTCTTC. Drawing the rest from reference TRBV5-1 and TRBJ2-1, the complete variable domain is KAGVTQTPRYLIKTRGQQVTLSCSPISGHRSVSWYQQTPGQGLQFLFEYFSETQRNKGNFPGRFSGRQFSNSRSEMNVSTLELGDSALYLCATTRGERGAKSYNEQFFGPGTRLTVL.

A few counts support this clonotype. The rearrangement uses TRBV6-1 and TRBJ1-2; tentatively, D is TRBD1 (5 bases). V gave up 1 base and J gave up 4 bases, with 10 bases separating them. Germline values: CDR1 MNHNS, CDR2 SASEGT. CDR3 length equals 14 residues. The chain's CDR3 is CASSEGWDPYGYTF. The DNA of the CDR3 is TGTGCCAGCAGTGAAGGATGGGACCCCTATGGCTACACCTTC.

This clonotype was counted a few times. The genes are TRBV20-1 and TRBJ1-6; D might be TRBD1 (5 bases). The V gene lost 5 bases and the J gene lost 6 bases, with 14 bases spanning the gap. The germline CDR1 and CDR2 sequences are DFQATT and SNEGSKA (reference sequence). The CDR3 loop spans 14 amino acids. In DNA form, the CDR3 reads TGCAGTGCTTATCAGTCAGGGTCTAATTCACCCCTCCACTTT. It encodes CSAYQSGSNSPLHF.

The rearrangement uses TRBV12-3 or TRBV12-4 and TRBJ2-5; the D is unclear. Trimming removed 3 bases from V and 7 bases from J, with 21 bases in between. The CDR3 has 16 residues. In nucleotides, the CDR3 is TGTGCCAGCAGTTTTCTTATCCGGGCTGTCGGTGGGACCCAGTACTTC. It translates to CASSFLIRAVGGTQYF.

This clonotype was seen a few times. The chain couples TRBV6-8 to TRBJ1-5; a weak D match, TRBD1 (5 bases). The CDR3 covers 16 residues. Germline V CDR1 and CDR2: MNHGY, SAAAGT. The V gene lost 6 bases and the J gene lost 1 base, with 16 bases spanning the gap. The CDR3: CASRTLQGESNQPQHF. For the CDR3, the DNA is TGTGCCAGCAGGACCCTGCAGGGTGAAAGCAATCAGCCCCAGCATTTT.

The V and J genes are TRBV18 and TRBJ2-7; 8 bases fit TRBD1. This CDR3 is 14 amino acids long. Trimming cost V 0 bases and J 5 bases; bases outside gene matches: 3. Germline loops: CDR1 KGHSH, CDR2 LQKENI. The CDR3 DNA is TGTGCCAGCTCACCACCCAACAGGGGGAACGAGCAGTACTTC. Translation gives CASSPPNRGNEQYF.

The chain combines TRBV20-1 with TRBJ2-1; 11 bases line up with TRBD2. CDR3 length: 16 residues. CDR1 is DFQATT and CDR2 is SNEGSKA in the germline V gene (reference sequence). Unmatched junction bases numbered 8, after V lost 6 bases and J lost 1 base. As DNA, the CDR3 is TGCAGTGCCCGGGGACTAGCGGTTGGGTCCTACAATGAGCAGTTCTTC. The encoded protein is CSARGLAVGSYNEQFF.

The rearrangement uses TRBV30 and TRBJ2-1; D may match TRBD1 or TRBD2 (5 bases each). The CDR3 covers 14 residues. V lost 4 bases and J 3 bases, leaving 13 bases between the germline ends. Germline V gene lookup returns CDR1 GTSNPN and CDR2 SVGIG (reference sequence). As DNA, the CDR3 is TGTGCCTGGATCCACCGGGACCGCTACAATGAGCAGTTCTTC. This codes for CAWIHRDRYNEQFF. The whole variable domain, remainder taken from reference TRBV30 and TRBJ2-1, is SQTIHQWPATLVQPVGSPLSLECTVEGTSNPNLYWYRQAAGRGLQLLFYSVGIGQISSEVPQNLSASRPQDRQFILSSKKLLLSDSGFYLCAWIHRDRYNEQFFGPGTRLTVL.

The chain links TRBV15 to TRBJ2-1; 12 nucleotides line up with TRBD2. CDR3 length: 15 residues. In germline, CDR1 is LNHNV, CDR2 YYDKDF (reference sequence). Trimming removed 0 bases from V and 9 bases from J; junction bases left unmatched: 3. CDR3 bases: TGTGCCACCAGCAGAGAGGGACTAGCGGGTAGTGAGCAGTTCTTC. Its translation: CATSREGLAGSEQFF. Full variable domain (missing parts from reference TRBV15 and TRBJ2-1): DAMVIQNPRYQVTQFGKPVTLSCSQTLNHNVMYWYQQKSSQAPKLLFHYYDKDFNNEADTPDNFQSRRPNTSFCFLDIRSPGLGDTAMYLCATSREGLAGSEQFFGPGTRLTVL.

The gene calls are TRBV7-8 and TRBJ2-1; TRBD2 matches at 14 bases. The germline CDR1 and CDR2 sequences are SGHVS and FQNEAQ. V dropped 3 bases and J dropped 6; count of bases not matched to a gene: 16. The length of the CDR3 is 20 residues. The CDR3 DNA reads TGTGCCAGCAGCTTCCAGGAGGGACTAGCGGGAGAAGGGGAGGGCAATGAGCAGTTCTTC. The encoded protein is CASSFQEGLAGEGEGNEQFF.

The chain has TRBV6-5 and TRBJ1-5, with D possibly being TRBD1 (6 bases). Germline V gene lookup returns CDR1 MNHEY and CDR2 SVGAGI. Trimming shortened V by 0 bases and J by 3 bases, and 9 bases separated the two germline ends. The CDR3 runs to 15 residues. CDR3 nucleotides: TGTGCCAGCAGTTACTCCCAGGGGAACAATCAGCCCCAGCATTTT. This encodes CASSYSQGNNQPQHF.

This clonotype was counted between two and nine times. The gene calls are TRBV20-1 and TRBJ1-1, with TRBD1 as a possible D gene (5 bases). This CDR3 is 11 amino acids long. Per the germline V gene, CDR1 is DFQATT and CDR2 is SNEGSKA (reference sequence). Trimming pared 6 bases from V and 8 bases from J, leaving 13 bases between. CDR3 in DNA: TGCAGTGCAAGGCCTAGGGGCGAAGCTTTCTTT. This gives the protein CSARPRGEAFF.